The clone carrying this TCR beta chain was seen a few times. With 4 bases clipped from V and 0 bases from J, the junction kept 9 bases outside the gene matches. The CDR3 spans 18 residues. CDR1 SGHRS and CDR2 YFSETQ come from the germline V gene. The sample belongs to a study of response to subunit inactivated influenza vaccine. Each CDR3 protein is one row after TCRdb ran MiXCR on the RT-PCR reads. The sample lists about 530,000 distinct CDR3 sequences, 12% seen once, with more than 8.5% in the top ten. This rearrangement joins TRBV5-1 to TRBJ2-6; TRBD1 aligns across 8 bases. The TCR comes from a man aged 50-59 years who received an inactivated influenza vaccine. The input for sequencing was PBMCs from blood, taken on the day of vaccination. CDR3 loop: CASSRRTGTFSGANVLTF. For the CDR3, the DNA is TGCGCCAGCAGCAGACGGACAGGGACTTTCTCTGGGGCCAACGTCCTGACTTTC. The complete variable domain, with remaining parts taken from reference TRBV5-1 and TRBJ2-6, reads KAGVTQTPRYLIKTRGQQVTLSCSPISGHRSVSWYQQTPGQGLQFLFEYFSETQRNKGNFPGRFSGRQFSNSRSEMNVSTLELGDSALYLCASSRRTGTFSGANVLTFGAGSRLTVL.